The TCR beta chain described here comes from a study of cytomegalovirus exposure and HLA in healthy donors. Broader study findings: Researchers reported in a later analysis that a missense DCLRE1C variant was tied to TCR beta V- and J-gene trimming. Per a later analysis, HLA-associated TCR beta chains showed more clonal expansion than other, equally common TCR beta chains.

In this sample, this clone turned up a few times. What it binds is unknown. Per the germline V gene, CDR1 is SGHKS and CDR2 is YYEKEE (reference sequence). The germline V and J ends were trimmed by 0 bases and 7 bases, with 11 bases remaining between them. The CDR3 has 14 amino acids. PCR amplification relied on 60 Vbeta primers (plus 13 Jbeta primers). Repertoires were generated with immunoSEQ multiplex PCR, while TCRdb's copy carries only in-frame clones and drops some. The data show roughly 120,000 clones, with 70% to 75% seen just once and less than 4.5% held by the top ten. Sequencing was done on a sample of PBMCs. This clonotype originated in a woman between 40 and 55 years old in good health and CMV-seronegative. The rearrangement links TRBV5-5 to TRBJ2-1, with a weak D call TRBD1 (5 bases). The CDR3 region has the DNA TGTGCCAGCAGCTTGGGGGCTCAGGGTAATGAGCAGTTCTTC. This gives the protein CASSLGAQGNEQFF.